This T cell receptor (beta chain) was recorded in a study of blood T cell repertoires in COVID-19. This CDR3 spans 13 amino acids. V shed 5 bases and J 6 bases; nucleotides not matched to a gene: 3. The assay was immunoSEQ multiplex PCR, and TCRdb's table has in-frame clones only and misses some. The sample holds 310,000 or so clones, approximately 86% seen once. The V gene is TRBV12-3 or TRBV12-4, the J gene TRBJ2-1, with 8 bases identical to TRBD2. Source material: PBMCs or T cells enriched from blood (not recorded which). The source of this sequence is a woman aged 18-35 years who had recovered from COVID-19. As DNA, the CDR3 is TGTGCCAGCAGTGGACTAGCATCCAATGAGCAGTTCTTC. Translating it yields CASSGLASNEQFF.